This T cell receptor (beta chain) originates from a study of regulatory T cells in long-lasting Graves disease. General study results and limits: Results may be inaccurate due to the small sample size. Thyroid tissue was not sampled; only peripheral blood was. With persistent disease, TRBV28, TRBJ1-2 and TRBJ2-5 were the favored segments.

The time point was: persistent/refractory GD, antithyroid drugs over 5 years with positive TRAb. Preparation of the TCR library used RNA extracted from PBMCs. Ten or more counts support this clonotype. Antigen unknown. Arm-PCR of CDR3 regions with iRepertoire HTBI primers generated TCR beta libraries. TCRdb reprocessed the multiplex PCR reads via MiXCR and lists one record per CDR3 protein. The table includes around 450,000 distinct CDR3 sequences, approximately 21% detected once. The V end was cut by 3 bases, the J end by 4 bases, with 19 bases between. Germline loops: CDR1 MDHEN, CDR2 SYDVKM. CDR3 length: 16 residues.

This sequence was found in a female donor with Graves disease. The starting material was peripheral blood mononuclear cells (PBMCs), obtained when the disease was refractory, from a patient treated with antithyroid drugs. The V and J genes are TRBV28 and TRBJ2-7, with a possible D match to TRBD2 (6 bases). CDR3 coding DNA: TGTGCCAGCAGTTTGTCACATGCGACTAGGGGTTACGAGCAGTACTTC. The encoded protein is CASSLSHATRGYEQYF.